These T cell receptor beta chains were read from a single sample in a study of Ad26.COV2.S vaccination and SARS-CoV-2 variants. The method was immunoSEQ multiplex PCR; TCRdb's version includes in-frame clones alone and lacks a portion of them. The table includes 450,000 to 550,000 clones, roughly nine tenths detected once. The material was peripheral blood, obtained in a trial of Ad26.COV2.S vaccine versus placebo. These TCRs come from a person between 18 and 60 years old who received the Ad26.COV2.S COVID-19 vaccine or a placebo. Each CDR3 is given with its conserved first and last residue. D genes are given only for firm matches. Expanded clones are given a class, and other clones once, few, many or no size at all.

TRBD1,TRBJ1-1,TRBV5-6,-,TGTGCCAGCAGCTCGCCGGGACAGGGGATACTGAACACTGAAGCTTTCTTT,CASSSPGQGILNTEAFF
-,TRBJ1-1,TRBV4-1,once,TGCGCCAGCAGCCAAGATCGAGCACACTGGAACACTGAAGCTTTCTTT,CASSQDRAHWNTEAFF
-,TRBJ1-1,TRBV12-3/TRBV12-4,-,TGTGCCAGCAGTTTAAGCCGGAACTCCGAAGCTTTCTTT,CASSLSRNSEAFF
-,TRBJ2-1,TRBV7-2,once,TGTGCCAGCAGCTTTCATAGCGGTCTCTACAATGAGCAGTTCTTC,CASSFHSGLYNEQFF
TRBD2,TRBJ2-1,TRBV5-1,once,TGCGCCAGCAGCTTCTTAGCGGGAGGCCCCAATGAGCAGTTCTTC,CASSFLAGGPNEQFF
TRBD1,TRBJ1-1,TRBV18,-,TGTGCCAGCTCACCACTGGACAGGGGATATGAAGCTTTCTTT,CASSPLDRGYEAFF
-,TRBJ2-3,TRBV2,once,TGTGCCAGCAGTGCCCTAATCACAGATACGCAGTATTTT,CASSALITDTQYF
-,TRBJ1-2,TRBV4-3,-,TGCGCCAGCAGCCAAGAGGGGATCTATGGCTACACCTTC,CASSQEGIYGYTF
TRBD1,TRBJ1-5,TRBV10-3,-,TGTGCCATCAGGGGACAGAGCAATCAGCCCCAGCATTTT,CAIRGQSNQPQHF
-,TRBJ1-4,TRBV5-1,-,TGCGCCAGCAGCTTCCGGGGGACGCGTGGTGAAAAACTGTTTTTT,CASSFRGTRGEKLFF
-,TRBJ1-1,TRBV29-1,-,TGCAGCGTTGCTCTCAGGATGAACACTGAAGCTTTCTTT,CSVALRMNTEAFF
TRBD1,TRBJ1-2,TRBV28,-,TGTGCCAGCAGTAAATCCCCCGGGACAGGGGGCAACTATGGCTACACCTTC,CASSKSPGTGGNYGYTF
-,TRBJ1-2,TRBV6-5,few,TGTGCCAGCAGGGACAGTAACTATGGCTACACCTTC,CASRDSNYGYTF
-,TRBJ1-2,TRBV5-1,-,TGCGCCAGCAGACCCGGGACATTGGGGGGCTACACCTTC,CASRPGTLGGYTF
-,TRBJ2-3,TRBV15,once,TGTGCCACCAGCTACCTGGATACGCAGTATTTT,CATSYLDTQYF
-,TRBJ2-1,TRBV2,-,TGTGCCAGCAATTATAAGGTTCTGAGCTCCTACAATGAGCAGTTCTTC,CASNYKVLSSYNEQFF
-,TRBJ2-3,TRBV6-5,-,TGTGCCAGCAGGTGGGGCGATACGCAGTATTTT,CASRWGDTQYF
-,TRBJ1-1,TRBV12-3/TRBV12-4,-,TGTGCCAGCAGTTTACACAGGGTGGTAGAAGCTTTCTTT,CASSLHRVVEAFF
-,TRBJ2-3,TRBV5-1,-,TGCGCCAGCAGCCTAGAGGGAGCAGATACGCAGTATTTT,CASSLEGADTQYF
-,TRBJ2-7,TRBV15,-,TGTGCCACCAGCAGAGGAATAGATTACGAGCAGTACTTC,CATSRGIDYEQYF
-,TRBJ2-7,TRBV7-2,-,TGTGCCAGCAGCTACACAAGGGCCGAGCAGTACTTC,CASSYTRAEQYF
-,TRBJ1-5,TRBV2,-,TGTGCCAGCAGTGAAATGGGGGGTAGCCAGCATTTT,CASSEMGGSQHF
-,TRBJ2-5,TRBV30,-,TGTGCCTGGAGTATAACTAACCAAGAGACCCAGTACTTC,CAWSITNQETQYF
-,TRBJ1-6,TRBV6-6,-,TGTGCCAGCAGTTACTACCCCGGGGGTGTGAATTCACCCCTCCACTTT,CASSYYPGGVNSPLHF
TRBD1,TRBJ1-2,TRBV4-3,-,TGCGCCAGCAGCCCCGACAGGGGGCGGGCGGACGGCTACACCTTC,CASSPDRGRADGYTF
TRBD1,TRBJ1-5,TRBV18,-,TGTGCCAGCTCACCCCAGGGGGATAGCAATCAGCCCCAGCATTTT,CASSPQGDSNQPQHF
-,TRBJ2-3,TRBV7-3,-,TGTGCCAGCAGCTTATTCCCAGCTCCAGATACGCAGTATTTT,CASSLFPAPDTQYF
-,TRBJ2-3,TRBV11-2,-,TGTGCCAGCGGACGGACGCCAGATACGCAGTATTTT,CASGRTPDTQYF
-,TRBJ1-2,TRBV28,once,TGTGCCAGCAGCCGTGCAGGCTATGGCTACACCTTC,CASSRAGYGYTF
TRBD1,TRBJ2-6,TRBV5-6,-,TGTGCCAGCAGCTTGGCATTTGACAGGGACTCTGGGGCCAACGTCCTGACTTTC,CASSLAFDRDSGANVLTF
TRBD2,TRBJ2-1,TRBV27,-,TGTGCCAGCAGTTTTAGAGCGGGAGTCTACAATGAGCAGTTCTTC,CASSFRAGVYNEQFF
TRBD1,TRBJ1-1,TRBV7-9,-,TGTGCCAGCAGCTTAATGGGACAGCCTAACACTGAAGCTTTCTTT,CASSLMGQPNTEAFF
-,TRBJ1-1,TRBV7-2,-,TGTGCCAGCAGCTTAAGGCGGCCTACCCCCTTGAACACTGAAGCTTTCTTT,CASSLRRPTPLNTEAFF
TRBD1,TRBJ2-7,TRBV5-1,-,TGCGCCAGCAGCCGGAACCGGGACAGGGGGTTGGACGAGCAGTACTTC,CASSRNRDRGLDEQYF
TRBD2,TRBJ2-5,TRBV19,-,TGTGCCAGTAGTACCCCCAGAGCGGGGGGGCCAGAGACCCAGTACTTC,CASSTPRAGGPETQYF
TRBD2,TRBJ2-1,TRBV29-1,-,TGCAGCGTCCGCGGACTAGCGGTGACCTACAATGAGCAGTTCTTC,CSVRGLAVTYNEQFF
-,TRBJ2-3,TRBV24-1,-,TGTGCCACCAGCTCAGCTGCGGCCGGGGTGGGAGATACGCAGTATTTT,CATSSAAAGVGDTQYF
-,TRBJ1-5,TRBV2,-,TGTGCCAGCAGTGGACAGGCCATGGATCAGCCCCAGCATTTT,CASSGQAMDQPQHF
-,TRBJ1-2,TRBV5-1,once,TGCGCCAGCAGCTTGGGCGGAGATCCTAACTATGGCTACACCTTC,CASSLGGDPNYGYTF
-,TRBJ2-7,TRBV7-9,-,TGTGCCAGCAACGTATGGTTCTACTACGAGCAGTACTTC,CASNVWFYYEQYF
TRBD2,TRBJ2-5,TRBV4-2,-,TGTGCCAGCAGCCAAGTGGGACTAGCGGACGAAGAGACCCAGTACTTC,CASSQVGLADEETQYF
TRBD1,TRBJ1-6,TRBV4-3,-,TGCGCCAGCAGCCAAGCACCAAGGGGACAGGGCAGGAATTCACCCCTCCACTTT,CASSQAPRGQGRNSPLHF
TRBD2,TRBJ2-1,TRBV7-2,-,TGTGCCAGCAGTTCTAGCGGGACCCCCTACAATGAGCAGTTCTTC,CASSSSGTPYNEQFF
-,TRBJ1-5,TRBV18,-,TGTGCCAGCTCACGGGAGACGTTTGGCAATCAGCCCCAGCATTTT,CASSRETFGNQPQHF
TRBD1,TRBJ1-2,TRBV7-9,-,TGTGCCAGCAGTCCCCGGACAGGGGGAGGTCTCGGCTACACCTTC,CASSPRTGGGLGYTF
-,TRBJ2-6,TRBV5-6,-,TGTGCCAGCAGGCTGATCTCTGGGGCCAACGTCCTGACTTTC,CASRLISGANVLTF
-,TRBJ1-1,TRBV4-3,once,TGCGCCAGCAGCCAAGATGACGAACTCCCTGAAGCTTTCTTT,CASSQDDELPEAFF
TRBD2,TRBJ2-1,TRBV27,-,TGTGCCAGCAGTACTGCCCGCGGGGGCTCCTACAATGAGCAGTTCTTC,CASSTARGGSYNEQFF
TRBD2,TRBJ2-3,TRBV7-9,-,TGTGCCAGCAGCTTACTGACTAGCGGGAGTGGGAGCACAGATACGCAGTATTTT,CASSLLTSGSGSTDTQYF
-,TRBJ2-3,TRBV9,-,TGTGCCAGCAGCGTACGAGTAGCGAGTAGCACAGATACGCAGTATTTT,CASSVRVASSTDTQYF
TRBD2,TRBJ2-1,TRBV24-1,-,TGTGCCACCAGTGATTTTACTAGCGGCTCCTACAATGAGCAGTTCTTC,CATSDFTSGSYNEQFF
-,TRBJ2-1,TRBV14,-,TGTGCCAGCAGCACACCAGCAGGGGCCTACAATGAGCAGTTCTTC,CASSTPAGAYNEQFF
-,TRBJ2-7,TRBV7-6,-,TGTGCCAGCAGCGCCCTTTTAAGCTCCTACGAGCAGTACTTC,CASSALLSSYEQYF
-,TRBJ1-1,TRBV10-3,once,TGTGCCATCAGTGAAGTGGCAGGGGCAGGGACTGAAGCTTTCTTT,CAISEVAGAGTEAFF
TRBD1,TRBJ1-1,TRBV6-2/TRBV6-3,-,TGTGCCAGCAGTTACGCCGGGACAGGGAACACTGAAGCTTTCTTT,CASSYAGTGNTEAFF
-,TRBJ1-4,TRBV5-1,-,TGCGCCAGCAACCCGGGGTTTTGGGCCTCTAATGAAAAACTGTTTTTT,CASNPGFWASNEKLFF
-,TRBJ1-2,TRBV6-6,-,TGTGCCAGCAGTCCTCTCCCGGACAGCCGCTATGGCTACACCTTC,CASSPLPDSRYGYTF
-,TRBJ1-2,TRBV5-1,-,TGCGCCAGCAGCTTCGCAGAGAGATATGGCTACACCTTC,CASSFAERYGYTF
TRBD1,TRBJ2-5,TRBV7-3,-,TGTGCCAGCAGCTTTCCCCAAGGTCGCTTAGGGGGCCCACAGACCCAGTACTTC,CASSFPQGRLGGPQTQYF
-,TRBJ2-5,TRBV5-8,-,-,CASSFGPGIGETQYF